One sample yielded the 29 T cell receptor beta chains listed below, sequenced in a study of T-cell memory formation after mild COVID-19. MiXCR, applied by TCRdb to the 5' RACE reads, yields one record per CDR3 protein. The sample shows 550,000 to 700,000 distinct CDR3 sequences, around a sixth of them seen only once. The sample was PBMCs or a T cell subset sorted from them (not recorded which). These receptor sequences come from an adult woman who had mild COVID-19 (a few samples of this study predate the infection). Cell type and time point are not known.

V and J are TRBV20-1 and TRBJ2-3; 9 positions match TRBD2. J was trimmed by 1 base and V by 1 base; bases with no gene match: 6. CDR1 and CDR2 (germline): DFQATT, SNEGSKA (reference sequence). The CDR3 sequence is 16 residues long. The CDR3 coding sequence is TGCAGTGCTAGAGCCCGACTAGCGGTCCGCACAGATACGCAGTATTTT. It yields the protein CSARARLAVRTDTQYF.

This clonotype was observed a few times. V is TRBV7-9 and J is TRBJ2-5, with TRBD1 identical over 7 bases. V was clipped by 7 bases and J by 5 bases; unmatched bases: 10. The CDR3 covers 14 residues. Per germline, CDR1 SEHNR and CDR2 FQNEAQ (reference sequence). The CDR3 loop is CASTLTGSVETQYF. The CDR3 DNA reads TGTGCCAGCACTTTGACAGGGTCTGTGGAGACCCAGTACTTC.

This clonotype was recorded a few times. This sequence joins TRBV7-2 and TRBJ2-6; TRBD1 agrees at 10 bases. CDR1 is SGHTA, CDR2 FQGNSA, per germline. V lost 4 bases and J lost 0; bases outside the gene matches: 12. The CDR3 totals 20 residues. The DNA for the CDR3 is TGTGCCAGCAGCTCTTCGACAGGGGGCGCCTTGACCTCTGGGGCCAACGTCCTGACTTTC. Amino acid sequence: CASSSSTGGALTSGANVLTF.

Ten or more counts support this clonotype. One junction end disagrees with the germline gene, perhaps due to a read error. V is TRBV12-3 or TRBV12-4 and J is TRBJ1-1; D may be TRBD1 (6 bases). CDR3 size: 14 residues. The chain's CDR3 is CASSPRTANTEAFF. The CDR3 DNA reads TGCGCCAGCAGCCCCCGGACAGCGAACACTGAAGCTTTCTTT.

The chain joins TRBV4-1 to TRBJ1-2; D gene ambiguous. The CDR3 is 14 amino acids. Germline values: CDR1 MGHRA, CDR2 YSYEKL. Trimming shortened V by 5 bases and J by 7 bases, and 17 bases separated the two germline ends. Here the CDR3 reads CASSLEPGPLGYTF. The CDR3 bases are TGCGCCAGCAGCTTAGAACCGGGTCCGCTTGGCTACACCTTC.

This clonotype was seen only a few times. The chain uses TRBV12-3 or TRBV12-4 and TRBJ2-7, with TRBD2 matching over 11 bases. CDR3 size: 14 residues. Trimming removed 6 bases from V and 4 bases from J; junction bases left unmatched: 5. CDR3 bases: TGTGCCAGCAGGCGAGGGACTAGCGGATACGAGCAGTACTTC. Translation gives CASRRGTSGYEQYF.

This clonotype was detected a few times. The J gene is TRBJ2-1, the V gene TRBV18; 7 positions match TRBD1. Germline loops: CDR1 KGHSH, CDR2 LQKENI. V lost 3 bases to trimming and J lost 5 bases; unmatched junction nucleotides: 13. The CDR3 is 17 amino acids. The CDR3 sequence: CASSPLGRDSYNNEQFF. DNA for the CDR3: TGTGCCAGCTCACCCTTAGGCCGGGACAGCTACAACAATGAGCAGTTCTTC.

This clonotype occurred a few times. The V call is TRBV7-2, the J call TRBJ2-1, with 10 bases aligning to TRBD2. Germline-derived CDR1 and CDR2 are SGHTA and FQGNSA. CDR3 length: 15 residues. V was pared by 1 base and J by 10 bases, with 7 bases of the junction left unmatched. CDR3 DNA: TGTGCCAGCAGCTTAGGTCCTAGCGGGAGAGTCGAGCAGTTCTTC. Encoded protein: CASSLGPSGRVEQFF.

The chain has TRBV18 and TRBJ1-1; unclear D gene. V dropped 2 bases and J dropped 7 bases, with 14 bases sitting between them. The CDR3 loop spans 14 amino acids. CDR1 is KGHSH and CDR2 is LQKENI in the germline V gene. CDR3 nucleotide sequence: TGTGCCAGCTCACCAACGGCCTCAATCGGTGAAGCTTTCTTT. Translated, it gives CASSPTASIGEAFF.

In its sample, this clonotype was seen once. J is TRBJ2-2 and V is TRBV6-6; D ambiguous. V lost 6 bases, J lost 10 bases, and 12 bases lay in between. The CDR3 sequence is 12 residues long. Germline CDR1 is MNHNY and CDR2 is SVGAGI (reference sequence). CDR3 nucleotide sequence: TGTGCCAGCAGGAACACGGTGGAGGAGCTGTTTTTT. It translates to CASRNTVEELFF.

This clonotype was found many times. The chain is built from TRBV4-1 and TRBJ2-3, with 8 bases aligning to TRBD2. The CDR3 is 16 amino acids. Trimming removed 1 base from V and 5 bases from J; junction bases left unmatched: 8. In germline, CDR1 is MGHRA, CDR2 YSYEKL. For the CDR3, the DNA is TGCGCCAGCAGCCAAGTCGCGGCGGGGGGCCTAGATACGCAGTATTTT. Protein: CASSQVAAGGLDTQYF.

The V and J genes are TRBV25-1 and TRBJ2-7; no clear D. V gave up 5 bases and J gave up 4 bases, with 9 bases separating them. This CDR3 is 12 amino acids long. Looked up from germline, CDR1 is MGHDK and CDR2 is SYGVNS. CDR3 sequence reads: CASSQEIYEQYF. Written as DNA, the CDR3 is TGTGCCAGCAGTCAGGAGATTTACGAGCAGTACTTC.

This clonotype occurred a few times. J is TRBJ1-2 and V is TRBV15; TRBD1 might be the D (6 bases). Trimming pared 1 base from V and 0 bases from J, leaving 15 bases between. Per germline, CDR1 LNHNV and CDR2 YYDKDF (reference sequence). The CDR3 extends over 17 amino acids. CDR3: CATSRAKGDTANYGYTF. CDR3 nucleotides: TGTGCCACCAGCAGAGCTAAGGGGGACACAGCTAACTATGGCTACACCTTC.

The gene calls are TRBV12-3 or TRBV12-4 and TRBJ2-3, with a weak D call TRBD2 (6 bases). Trimming took off 4 bases at V and 6 bases at J, with 17 bases between the two ends. The CDR3 sequence is 15 residues long. The CDR3 nucleotides read TGTGCCAGCAGTTCTCGCCTGACTAGAAAGGATACGCAGTATTTT. Amino acid sequence: CASSSRLTRKDTQYF.

This clonotype has more than one count but fewer than ten. CDR3 loop: CASSSTQGAYGYTF. The CDR3 DNA reads TGCGCCAGCAGCTCTACACAGGGGGCCTATGGCTACACCTTC. The V call is TRBV5-1, the J call TRBJ1-2, with 9 bases matching TRBD1. CDR3 length equals 14 residues. In germline, CDR1 is SGHRS, CDR2 YFSETQ. With 3 bases clipped from V and 4 bases from J, the junction kept 4 bases outside the gene matches.

This clonotype was picked up a small number of times. The rearrangement joins TRBV20-1 to TRBJ1-1; perhaps TRBD1 as D (6 bases). CDR1 and CDR2 from the germline V gene are DFQATT and SNEGSKA (reference sequence). This CDR3 has 14 residues. V dropped 6 bases and J dropped 4 bases, with 18 bases sitting between them. The CDR3 sequence is CSAPMGQGRTEAFF. DNA for the CDR3: TGCAGTGCCCCGATGGGTCAGGGGCGCACTGAAGCTTTCTTT.

This clonotype was detected only a few times. This chain connects TRBV10-2 to TRBJ2-3; the match to TRBD2 covers 9 bases. There are 15 residues in the CDR3. V trimming: 3 bases; J trimming: 6 bases; junction bases outside the gene matches: 7. CDR1 and CDR2 from the germline V gene are WSHSY and SAAADI. The CDR3 bases are TGCGCCAGCAGTGATGGCGGGAGGGCCCTGGATACGCAGTATTTT. It codes for CASSDGGRALDTQYF.

The J gene is TRBJ2-1, the V gene TRBV6-5; possible D gene TRBD2, 6 bases. The germline V gene has CDR1 MNHEY and CDR2 SVGAGI. The CDR3 has 14 residues. Trimming took 6 bases from V and 8 from J, leaving 17 bases between them. In DNA, the CDR3 is TGTGCCAGCAGAAACGGGGGTCCCGCGGATGAGCAGTTCTTC. This translates into CASRNGGPADEQFF.

The chain combines TRBV7-7 with TRBJ2-3, with 10 bases fitting TRBD1. Germline CDR1 reads SSHAT; CDR2 reads FNYEAQ (reference sequence). CDR3 length: 16 residues. V shed 5 bases and J 4 bases; nucleotides not matched to a gene: 9. The CDR3 sequence: CASSPVTGGGPDTQYF. The CDR3 DNA follows: TGTGCCAGCAGCCCAGTGACAGGGGGCGGCCCAGATACGCAGTATTTT. Using reference TRBV7-7 and TRBJ2-3 for the parts outside the CDR3, the full variable domain is GAGVSQSPRYKVTKRGQDVTLRCDPISSHATLYWYQQALGQGPEFLTYFNYEAQPDKSGLPSDRFSAERPEGSISTLTIQRTEQRDSAMYRCASSPVTGGGPDTQYFGPGTRLTVL.

This chain joins TRBV4-1 and TRBJ2-7; D gene ambiguous. V shed 4 bases and J shed 7 bases, with 11 bases lying between them. Per germline, CDR1 MGHRA and CDR2 YSYEKL. The CDR3 length is 12 residues. The CDR3 bases are TGCGCCAGCAGCCCACGATCGGGTGAGCAGTACTTC. Translated, it gives CASSPRSGEQYF.

This clonotype was counted a few times. The V call is TRBV4-3, the J call TRBJ2-7; D gene ambiguous. In germline, CDR1 is LGHNA, CDR2 YSLEER. The V and J ends lost 0 bases and 3 bases respectively, with 18 bases between them. The CDR3 runs to 17 residues. The CDR3 coding sequence is TGCGCCAGCAGCCAAGATTATGCAACCTTAGATAGCTACGAGCAGTACTTC. This codes for CASSQDYATLDSYEQYF.

This sequence joins TRBV4-3 and TRBJ2-4; D is possibly TRBD2 (6 bases). The CDR3 has 15 residues. V lost 4 bases and J lost 3, with 13 bases in between. The V gene's germline CDR1 is LGHNA and CDR2 YSLEER. The CDR3 sequence: CASSLSVEGKNIQYF. The CDR3 bases are TGCGCCAGCAGCCTAAGCGTGGAGGGCAAAAACATTCAGTACTTC.

This clonotype was picked up a small number of times. The rearrangement joins TRBV5-4 to TRBJ2-7; 10 nucleotides agree with TRBD1. The V gene end was trimmed by 2 bases and the J gene end by 6 bases; junction bases not matched to a gene: 5. The CDR3 has 14 residues. Per the germline V gene, CDR1 is SGHNT and CDR2 is YYREEE (reference sequence). Here the CDR3 reads CASSFDRGLGEQYF. The CDR3 nucleotides read TGTGCCAGCAGCTTCGACAGGGGGCTGGGCGAGCAGTACTTC.

This clonotype showed up just a few times. J is TRBJ1-1 and V is TRBV13; TRBD1 might be the D (5 bases). Germline V gives CDR1 PRHDT, CDR2 FYEKMQ (reference sequence). CDR3 length equals 14 residues. Trimming removed 11 bases at V and 0 bases at J, with 16 bases between. CDR3 nucleotide sequence: TGTGCCTCGACGAGGGGCAGGGTGAACACTGAAGCTTTCTTT. It translates to CASTRGRVNTEAFF.

The CDR3 loop is CASSPGVAEQSTDTQYF. The CDR3 region has the DNA TGTGCCAGCAGTCCGGGGGTGGCGGAACAGAGCACAGATACGCAGTATTTT. The V call is TRBV6-6, the J call TRBJ2-3; D possibly corresponds to TRBD2 (6 bases). From germline, CDR1 is MNHNY and CDR2 SVGAGI (reference sequence). Trimming took 5 bases from V and 0 from J, leaving 18 bases between them. This CDR3 contains 17 residues.

This chain joins TRBV24-1 and TRBJ2-5; possibly TRBD1 for D (6 bases). Deletions cut 0 bases from V and 5 bases from J, with 9 bases between. CDR3 length: 14 amino acids. Germline V gene data show CDR1 as KGHDR and CDR2 as SFDVKD. The CDR3 bases are TGTGCCACCAGTGATTTGTCCAGGGGTGAGACCCAGTACTTC. This codes for CATSDLSRGETQYF.

This chain joins TRBV7-9 and TRBJ1-6; D might be TRBD1 (5 bases). Trimming took off 0 bases at V and 8 bases at J, with 20 bases between the two ends. The CDR3 consists of 18 residues. CDR1 and CDR2 from the germline V gene are SEHNR and FQNEAQ (reference sequence). CDR3 nucleotide sequence: TGTGCCAGCAGCTTAGCCCGGCCCGGGGTCAGGGCAGATTCACCCCTCCACTTT. It is translated as CASSLARPGVRADSPLHF.

This clonotype was seen only a few times. Written as DNA, the CDR3 is TGTGCCAGCAGTTTTCGAGAAAGACAGGGCCACCCCAATGAGCAGTTCTTC. Its protein product is CASSFRERQGHPNEQFF. The chain joins TRBV6-5 to TRBJ2-1, with 7 bases that match TRBD1. V lost 4 bases and J lost 6; bases outside the gene matches: 15. There are 17 residues in the CDR3. Germline V gene data show CDR1 as MNHEY and CDR2 as SVGAGI.

This clonotype came up many times. V usage is TRBV27 and J usage is TRBJ2-7; tentative D call: TRBD1 (5 bases). Per germline, CDR1 MNHEY and CDR2 SMNVEV (reference sequence). The CDR3 is made up of 14 amino acids. V lost 8 bases and J lost 2, with 16 bases in between. CDR3 protein: CASQGPTSPYEQYF. CDR3 nucleotide sequence: TGTGCCAGCCAGGGCCCGACAAGCCCCTACGAGCAGTACTTC.